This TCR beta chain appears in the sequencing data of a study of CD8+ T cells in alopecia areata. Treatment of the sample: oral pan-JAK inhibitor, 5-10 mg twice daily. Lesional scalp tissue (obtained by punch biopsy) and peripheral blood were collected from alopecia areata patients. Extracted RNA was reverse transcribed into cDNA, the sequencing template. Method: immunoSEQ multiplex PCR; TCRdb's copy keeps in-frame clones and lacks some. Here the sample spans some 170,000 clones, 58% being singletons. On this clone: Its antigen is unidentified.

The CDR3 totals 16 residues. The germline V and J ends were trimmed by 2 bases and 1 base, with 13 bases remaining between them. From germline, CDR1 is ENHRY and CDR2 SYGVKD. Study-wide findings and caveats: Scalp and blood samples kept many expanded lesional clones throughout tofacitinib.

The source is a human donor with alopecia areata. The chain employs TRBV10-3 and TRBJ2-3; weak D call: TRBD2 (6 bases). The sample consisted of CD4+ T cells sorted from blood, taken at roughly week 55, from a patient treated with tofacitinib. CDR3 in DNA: TGTGCCATCAGTGAGAAACGGAAGCGGGGCACAGATACGCAGTATTTT. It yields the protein CAISEKRKRGTDTQYF.